The text below deals with one T cell receptor beta chain. The antigen remains unidentified. Germline V CDR1 and CDR2: WNHNN, SYGVQD (reference sequence). V lost 0 bases to trimming and J lost 1 base, with 20 bases between them. The CDR3 extends over 19 amino acids. The data stem from a study of cytomegalovirus exposure and HLA in healthy donors. Study-level information: Of all 398 donors who were genotyped, roughly 83% belonged to the Caucasian-associated ancestry cluster. Study-level points and caveats: Specificity for CMV antigens was confirmed in vitro for a few of the CMV-associated chains. Relative to equally common others, HLA-associated TCR beta chains showed greater clonal expansion in a later analysis.

The PCR made use of 60 Vbeta and 13 Jbeta primers. Original processing notes: In a later analysis, around 10 million of approximately 81 million unique beta chains occurred in at least two donors. Sequenced by immunoSEQ multiplex PCR; TCRdb stores in-frame clones only, minus some. That table is the source of V, J and clone size, and D and trimming were worked out from the DNA. The data contain more than 95,000 clones, about 74% of them singletons. Sequenced input: PBMCs. This receptor was obtained from a woman in her fifties or sixties in good health and CMV-seropositive. The chain is built from TRBV10-1 and TRBJ2-3, with a weak D call TRBD1 (5 bases). In nucleotides, the CDR3 is TGCGCCAGCAGTGAGTCGAATACAGGTGGTTGGGCCGGCACAGATACGCAGTATTTT. This gives the protein CASSESNTGGWAGTDTQYF.